The sequence of this TCR beta chain was determined in a study of blood T cell repertoires in COVID-19 (dated by TCRdb to 2019 to 2021). As for the study more broadly: Samples covering the acute and convalescent phases of COVID-19 were provided by collaborators in the United States, Italy and Spain. Sample metadata almost always included a de-identified subject ID, COVID-19 status, age in years and sex. Where available, HLA class I and class II types were taken from metadata supplied by the sample provider and were not determined by assay-based typing. Samples were obtained from the ongoing ImmuneRACE study (first 160 participants) and from over 1,000 subjects provided by 6 global collaborators. The repertoires were released in a freely available public database meant as a resource for research on the immune response to SARS-CoV-2. The prospective study material was composed of cDNA or gDNA derived from T cells, B-cell-depleted T cells, or PBMCs. The dataset comprised deeply sampled blood TCRbeta repertoires from subjects exposed to, actively infected with, or recovered from COVID-19.

Sequences KGHSH (CDR1) and LQKENI (CDR2) are obtained from the germline V gene. Inclusive of the bounding cysteine and phenylalanine, the CDR3 is 16 residues long. The only DNA kept is the CDR3, 48 bases in frame from the first base. At the junction V is shortened by 0 bases and J by 8 bases; bases outside the gene matches: 9. Each collaborating institution followed its own protocols to collect whole blood in K2EDTA tubes. For TCRbeta analysis, collaborators shipped samples as frozen whole blood, isolated PBMCs, or DNA extracted from either of those sample types. The immunoSEQ Assay, a bias-controlled multiplex PCR, was used to amplify TCRbeta CDR3 regions from genomic DNA. Regarding the original processing steps: The number of nucleated cells in each sample was estimated from the amplification of reference gene primers within the assay. To quantify the absolute abundance of each unique TCRbeta CDR3 rearrangement, sequence reads were collapsed and filtered. For each sample, productive Simpson clonality was calculated by taking the square root of Simpson's diversity index across productive rearrangements. TCRdb retrieved this table from immuneACCESS and kept in-frame rearrangements only. Not all clones are present; in checked studies, unresolved V genes account for under half, and no reason is known for the remainder. The DNA was the basis for D and trimming; V, J and clone size are from that table. The sample table holds 99,000 or so clones, of which more than 80% were seen once. The ten most abundant clones make up roughly 10% of the sample.

Findings and caveats that apply to the study as a whole: How much clinical and demographic metadata was included differed by source and by participant, and the metadata was provided uncurated.

Comment on this clone: Its antigen specificity is not known. No base-level quality is on record; no much larger clone is a single base apart.

The sequence came from a woman aged 70-85 years with acute or convalescent COVID-19. In this chain, TRBV18 is recombined with TRBJ2-4; 8 central nucleotides agree with TRBD1. The sample was peripheral blood. The CDR3 protein: CASSPPLVTGGDIQYF. DNA sequence: TGTGCCAGCTCACCACCGCTCGTAACAGGGGGAGACATTCAGTACTTC.